This TCR beta chain appears in the sequencing data of a study of beta chain features in type 1 diabetes. Blood was collected once per donor into heparin, averaging around 120 mL. Sequencing targeted expressed TCRB transcripts, as all isolated RNA had been reverse transcribed. Produced via immunoSEQ multiplex PCR; TCRdb's table is partial and in-frame only. The data contain about 320,000 clones, around 13% of them singletons. Germline CDR1 is LNHDA and CDR2 is SQIVND (reference sequence). V was trimmed by 11 bases and J by 5 bases, leaving 11 bases between them. This CDR3 contains 11 residues. The TCR was taken from a man younger than 40 in good health. The chain recombines TRBV19 with TRBJ2-3; D might be TRBD2 (6 bases). Sequenced material: central memory CD4+ T cells from blood. In DNA, the CDR3 is TGTGCCGGGGGGATAGGAGATACGCAGTATTTT. Its translation: CAGGIGDTQYF.